Listed here are 15 T cell receptor beta chains from one sample, sequenced in a study of blood T cells in healthy people across ages. Then a second PCR, running roughly 7 to 11 cycles, was carried out with a sample-barcoded 5' primer and a J-beta primer mix. TCRdb re-derived calls from the 5' RACE reads in MiXCR, one entry per CDR3 protein. The sample lists fewer than 1.5 million distinct CDR3 sequences, about 40% occurring once. The specimen was blood. The source of these receptors is a woman aged 18-35 years in good health.

The genes are TRBV20-1 and TRBJ2-7; weak D call: TRBD2 (5 bases). The germline V gene has CDR1 DFQATT and CDR2 SNEGSKA (reference sequence). The CDR3 has 15 amino acids. V shed 0 bases and J shed 1 base, with 13 bases lying between them. The CDR3 bases are TGCAGTGCTAGAGATCTATATAGCGCTTCCTACGAGCAGTACTTC. Protein: CSARDLYSASYEQYF.

The rearrangement joins TRBV27 to TRBJ2-5, with D unclear. The J call may be in error: the DNA end matches TRBJ2-1 better. Germline CDR1 is MNHEY and CDR2 is SMNVEV (reference sequence). CDR3 length: 12 residues. Here the CDR3 DNA reads TGTGCCAGCAGGCCCCAGCAAGAGACCCAGTTCTTC. Translated: CASRPQQETQFF.

There are a few counts of this clonotype. V is TRBV4-1 and J is TRBJ2-3; possible D gene TRBD1, 6 bases. The CDR3 totals 15 residues. V was cut by 1 base and J by 12 bases, with 20 bases left in between. CDR1 is MGHRA, CDR2 YSYEKL, per germline. The CDR3 DNA is TGCGCCAGCAGCCAAGGCGCCCTTATACAGGGTGCTCAGTATTTT. It encodes CASSQGALIQGAQYF.

The chain joins TRBV7-9 to TRBJ1-5, with D perhaps matching TRBD1 (5 bases). The ends were cut back, 3 bases at V and 4 bases at J, with 13 bases in the middle. This CDR3 region has 15 residues. CDR1 and CDR2 from the germline V gene are SEHNR and FQNEAQ (reference sequence). CDR3 sequence (DNA): TGTGCCAGCAGCTTGGGGGACGTAGGTAATCAGCCCCAGCATTTT. Translated, it gives CASSLGDVGNQPQHF.

This chain links TRBV20-1 with TRBJ1-5; TRBD1 matches at 7 bases. The V segment lost 0 bases and the J segment 11 bases; nucleotides outside the gene matches: 4. Per the germline V gene, CDR1 is DFQATT and CDR2 is SNEGSKA (reference sequence). This CDR3 region has 12 residues. The CDR3 region is CSARDPGGAQHF. The CDR3 coding sequence is TGCAGTGCTAGAGATCCAGGGGGGGCCCAGCATTTT.

This sequence joins TRBV4-1 and TRBJ2-1; TRBD2 matches at 10 bases. With V trimmed by 0 bases and J by 10 bases, 9 bases remained unmatched. The CDR3 totals 16 residues. The germline CDR1 and CDR2 sequences are MGHRA and YSYEKL. The CDR3 DNA follows: TGCGCCAGCAGCCAAGATCGGCGAGCGGGGGGGCACGAGCAGTTCTTC. This encodes CASSQDRRAGGHEQFF.

V and J are TRBV7-9 and TRBJ2-5, with D possibly matching TRBD1 (6 bases). This CDR3 is built from 16 residues. The V and J ends lost 7 bases and 5 bases respectively, with 23 bases between them. Germline loops: CDR1 SEHNR, CDR2 FQNEAQ (reference sequence). Written as DNA, the CDR3 is TGTGCCAGCACCCAAGACTCGACAGGACGTTGGGAGACCCAGTACTTC. It encodes CASTQDSTGRWETQYF.

In its sample, this clonotype was seen a few times. This sequence joins TRBV6-1 and TRBJ1-4; 9 bases agree with TRBD1. CDR3 length: 15 residues. With 3 bases clipped from V and 7 bases from J, the junction kept 6 bases outside the gene matches. Germline CDR1 and CDR2: MNHNS and SASEGT. The DNA of the CDR3 is TGTGCCAGCAGTGAGAACAGGGGGCTTGTTGAAAAACTGTTTTTT. The encoded protein is CASSENRGLVEKLFF.

This rearrangement joins TRBV10-3 to TRBJ2-1; TRBD2 might be the D (5 bases). CDR1 and CDR2 (germline): ENHRY, SYGVKD. The length of the CDR3 is 14 residues. The germline V and J ends were trimmed by 6 bases and 9 bases, with 18 bases remaining between them. The chain's CDR3 is CAIREDSQGVEQFF. The CDR3 bases are TGTGCCATCAGGGAGGACTCCCAAGGAGTTGAGCAGTTCTTC.

The chain employs TRBV4-2 and TRBJ1-1, with 9 bases matching TRBD1. Germline V lookup: CDR1 LGHNA, CDR2 YNFKEQ. The V gene end was trimmed by 0 bases and the J gene end by 3 bases; junction bases not matched to a gene: 5. This CDR3 comprises 16 residues. CDR3 sequence reads: CASSQEQGTGHTEAFF. DNA for the CDR3: TGTGCCAGCAGCCAAGAACAGGGGACAGGGCACACTGAAGCTTTCTTT.

The genes are TRBV5-6 and TRBJ2-4; D unresolved. The DNA end is a closer match to TRBJ2-7, so the J assignment may be wrong. The CDR3 sequence is 13 residues long. Germline V gene sequence: CDR1 SGHDT, CDR2 YYEEEE. CDR3 sequence reads: CASSNSEWGEQYF. The DNA for the CDR3 is TGTGCCAGCAGCAACTCAGAGTGGGGCGAGCAGTACTTC.

This clonotype was found a few times. V is TRBV2 and J is TRBJ1-2; perhaps TRBD1 as D (5 bases). This CDR3 is built from 14 residues. Per germline, CDR1 SNHLY and CDR2 FYNNEI. The V end was cut by 3 bases, the J end by 3 bases, with 11 bases between. The CDR3 here is CASSDTGGHYGYTF. In DNA, the CDR3 is TGTGCCAGCAGTGATACGGGGGGACACTATGGCTACACCTTC.

The rearrangement joins TRBV5-5 to TRBJ2-1; D is undetermined. The CDR3 has 16 residues. V shed 5 bases and J shed 0 bases, with 15 bases lying between them. Germline-derived CDR1 and CDR2 are SGHKS and YYEKEE (reference sequence). Here the CDR3 DNA reads TGTGCCAGCAGGCCCGAGGCTGATAGCTCCTACAATGAGCAGTTCTTC. It is translated as CASRPEADSSYNEQFF. The variable domain in full, completed from reference TRBV5-5 and TRBJ2-1, reads DAGVTQSPTHLIKTRGQQVTLRCSPISGHKSVSWYQQVLGQGPQFIFQYYEKEERGRGNFPDRFSARQFPNYSSELNVNALLLGDSALYLCASRPEADSSYNEQFFGPGTRLTVL.

This chain links TRBV20-1 with TRBJ2-7; the match to TRBD1 covers 8 bases. The germline V gene has CDR1 DFQATT and CDR2 SNEGSKA (reference sequence). The CDR3 is 13 residues long. The V and J ends lost 6 bases and 0 bases, in that order; junction bases with no gene match: 4. The CDR3 here is CSAWDRPSYEQYF. CDR3 DNA sequence: TGCAGTGCCTGGGACAGGCCCTCCTACGAGCAGTACTTC.

The chain joins TRBV20-1 to TRBJ2-3; D is uncertain. V was pared by 0 bases and J by 6 bases, with 13 bases between. Germline V lookup: CDR1 DFQATT, CDR2 SNEGSKA (reference sequence). There are 14 residues in the CDR3. Written as DNA, the CDR3 is TGCAGTGCTAGAGATCTGGCGAAGGATGATACGCAGTATTTT. Amino acid sequence: CSARDLAKDDTQYF.